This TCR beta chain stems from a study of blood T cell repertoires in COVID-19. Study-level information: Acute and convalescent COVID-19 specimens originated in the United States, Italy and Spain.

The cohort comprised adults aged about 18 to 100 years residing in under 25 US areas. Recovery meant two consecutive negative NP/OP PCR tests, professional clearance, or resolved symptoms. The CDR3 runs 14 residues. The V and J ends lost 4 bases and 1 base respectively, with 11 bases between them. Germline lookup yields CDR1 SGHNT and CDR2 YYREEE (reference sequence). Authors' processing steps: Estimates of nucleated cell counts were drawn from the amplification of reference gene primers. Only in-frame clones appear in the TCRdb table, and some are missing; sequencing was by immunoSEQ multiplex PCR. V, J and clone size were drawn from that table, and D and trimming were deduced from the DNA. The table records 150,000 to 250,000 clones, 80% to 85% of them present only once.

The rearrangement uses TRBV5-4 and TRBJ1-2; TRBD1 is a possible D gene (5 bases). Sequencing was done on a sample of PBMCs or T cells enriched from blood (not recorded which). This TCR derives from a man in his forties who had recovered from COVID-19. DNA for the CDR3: TGTGCCAGCAGCCCCGGGGGATTTAACTATGGCTACACCTTC. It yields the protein CASSPGGFNYGYTF.